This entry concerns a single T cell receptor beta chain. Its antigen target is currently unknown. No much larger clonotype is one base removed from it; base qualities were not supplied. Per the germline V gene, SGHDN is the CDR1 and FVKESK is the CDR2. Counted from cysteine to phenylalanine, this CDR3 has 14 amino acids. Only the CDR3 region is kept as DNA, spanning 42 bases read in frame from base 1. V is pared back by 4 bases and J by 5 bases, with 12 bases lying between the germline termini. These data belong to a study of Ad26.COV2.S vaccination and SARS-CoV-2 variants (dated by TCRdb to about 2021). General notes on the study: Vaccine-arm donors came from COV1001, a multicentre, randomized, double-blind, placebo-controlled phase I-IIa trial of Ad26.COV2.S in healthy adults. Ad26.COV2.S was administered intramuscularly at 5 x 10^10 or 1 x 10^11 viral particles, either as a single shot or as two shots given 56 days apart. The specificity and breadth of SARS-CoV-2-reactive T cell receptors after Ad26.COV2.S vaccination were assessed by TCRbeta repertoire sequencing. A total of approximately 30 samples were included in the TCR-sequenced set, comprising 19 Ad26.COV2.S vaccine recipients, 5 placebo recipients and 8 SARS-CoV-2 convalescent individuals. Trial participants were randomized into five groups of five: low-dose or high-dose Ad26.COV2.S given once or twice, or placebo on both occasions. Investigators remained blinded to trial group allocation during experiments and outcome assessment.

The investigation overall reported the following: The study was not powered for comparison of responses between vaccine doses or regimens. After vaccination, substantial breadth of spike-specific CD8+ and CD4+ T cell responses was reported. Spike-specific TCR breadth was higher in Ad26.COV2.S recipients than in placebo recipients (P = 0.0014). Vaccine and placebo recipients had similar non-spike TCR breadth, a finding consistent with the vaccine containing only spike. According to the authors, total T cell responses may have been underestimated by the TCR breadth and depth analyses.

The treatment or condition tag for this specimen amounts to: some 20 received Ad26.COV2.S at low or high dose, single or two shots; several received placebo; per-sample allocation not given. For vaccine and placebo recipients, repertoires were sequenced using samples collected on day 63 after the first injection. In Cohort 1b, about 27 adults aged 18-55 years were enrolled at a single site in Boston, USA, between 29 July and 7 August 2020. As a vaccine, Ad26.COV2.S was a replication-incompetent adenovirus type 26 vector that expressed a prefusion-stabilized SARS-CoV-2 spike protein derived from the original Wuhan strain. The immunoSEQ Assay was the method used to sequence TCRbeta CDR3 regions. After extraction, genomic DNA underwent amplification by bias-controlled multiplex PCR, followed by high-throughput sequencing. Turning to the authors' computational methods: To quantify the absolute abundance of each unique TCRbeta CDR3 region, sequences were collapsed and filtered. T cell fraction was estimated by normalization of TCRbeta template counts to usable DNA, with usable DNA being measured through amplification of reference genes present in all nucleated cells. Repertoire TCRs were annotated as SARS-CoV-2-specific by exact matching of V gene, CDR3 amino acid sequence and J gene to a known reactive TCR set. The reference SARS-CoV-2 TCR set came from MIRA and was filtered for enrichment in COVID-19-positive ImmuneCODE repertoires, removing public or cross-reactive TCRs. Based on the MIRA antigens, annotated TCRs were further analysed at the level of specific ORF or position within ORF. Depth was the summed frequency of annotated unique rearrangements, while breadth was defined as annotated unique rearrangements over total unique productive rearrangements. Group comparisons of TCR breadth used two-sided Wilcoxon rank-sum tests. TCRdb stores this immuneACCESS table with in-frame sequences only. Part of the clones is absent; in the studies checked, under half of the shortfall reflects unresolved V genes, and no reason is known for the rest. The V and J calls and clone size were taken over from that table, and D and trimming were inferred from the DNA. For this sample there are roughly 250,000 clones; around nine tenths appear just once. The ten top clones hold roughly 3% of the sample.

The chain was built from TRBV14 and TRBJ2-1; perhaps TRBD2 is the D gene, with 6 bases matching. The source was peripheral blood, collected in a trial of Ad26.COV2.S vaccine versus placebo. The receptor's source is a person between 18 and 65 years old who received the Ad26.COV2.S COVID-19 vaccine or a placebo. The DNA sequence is TGTGCCAGCAGCCCCGGGACTCCCAACAATGAGCAGTTCTTC. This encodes CASSPGTPNNEQFF.